This TCR beta chain derives from a study of blood T cells in healthy people across ages. Study observations and caveats: What prevented conclusive comparison of naive and antigen-experienced cells was that PBMCs were unsorted. Among T cells, TCR beta diversity per million cells dropped roughly linearly as age rose.

PBMCs, at least 7 million per sample, were isolated. Germline CDR1 reads LGHDT; CDR2 reads YNNKEL (reference sequence). Trimming took off 1 base at V and 6 bases at J, with 10 bases between the two ends. The CDR3 is 14 residues long. Through a sample-barcoded 5' primer and a J-beta primer mix, a second PCR was run for roughly 7 to 12 cycles. The authors tagged each cDNA molecule using a template-switch adaptor with 12 random nucleotides. MiXCR, run by TCRdb on the 5' RACE reads, gives a single entry per CDR3 protein. Counted here are approximately 2,000,000 distinct CDR3 sequences, roughly two fifths occurring once; the ten biggest clones make up 20% to 25%. The sample holds a few counts of this clonotype. The target antigen is unknown.

The source is a human donor in good health. The rearrangement uses TRBV3-1 and TRBJ2-1; D may be TRBD1 (5 bases). The specimen sequenced was blood. CDR3 in DNA: TGTGCCAGCAGCCAAGTCCAGGGAAGCAATGAGCAGTTCTTC. Translation: CASSQVQGSNEQFF.